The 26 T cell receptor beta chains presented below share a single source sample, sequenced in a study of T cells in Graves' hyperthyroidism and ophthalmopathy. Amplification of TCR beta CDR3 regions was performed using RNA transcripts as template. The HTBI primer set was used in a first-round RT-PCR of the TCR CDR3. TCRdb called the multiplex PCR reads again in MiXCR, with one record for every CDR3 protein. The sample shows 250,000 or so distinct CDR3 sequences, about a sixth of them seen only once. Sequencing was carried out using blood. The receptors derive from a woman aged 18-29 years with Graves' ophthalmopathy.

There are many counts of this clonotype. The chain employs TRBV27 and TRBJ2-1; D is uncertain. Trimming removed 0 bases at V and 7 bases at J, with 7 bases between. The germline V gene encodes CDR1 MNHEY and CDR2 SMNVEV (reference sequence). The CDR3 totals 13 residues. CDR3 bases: TGTGCCAGCAGTTTATCCCCTAAGAATGAGCAGTTCTTC. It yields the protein CASSLSPKNEQFF.

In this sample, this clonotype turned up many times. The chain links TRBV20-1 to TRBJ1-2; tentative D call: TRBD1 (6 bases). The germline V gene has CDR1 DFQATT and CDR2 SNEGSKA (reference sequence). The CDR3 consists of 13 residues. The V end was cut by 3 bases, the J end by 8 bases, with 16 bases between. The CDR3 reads CSASPSTQGGYTF. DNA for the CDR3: TGCAGTGCTAGTCCTTCCACTCAGGGGGGCTACACCTTC.

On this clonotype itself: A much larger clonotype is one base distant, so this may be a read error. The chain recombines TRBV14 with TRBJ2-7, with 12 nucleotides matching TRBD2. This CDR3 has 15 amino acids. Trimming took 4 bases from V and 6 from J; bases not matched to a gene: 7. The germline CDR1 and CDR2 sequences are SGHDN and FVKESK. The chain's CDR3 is CASSPLAGGICEQYF. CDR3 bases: TGTGCCAGCAGCCCTCTAGCGGGGGGGATCTGCGAGCAGTACTTC.

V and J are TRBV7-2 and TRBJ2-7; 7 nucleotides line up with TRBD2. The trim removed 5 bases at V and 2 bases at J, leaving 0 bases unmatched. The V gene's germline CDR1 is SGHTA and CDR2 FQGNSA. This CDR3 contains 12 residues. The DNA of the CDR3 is TGTGCCAGCAGCGGGGGGGCCTACGAGCAGTACTTC. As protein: CASSGGAYEQYF.

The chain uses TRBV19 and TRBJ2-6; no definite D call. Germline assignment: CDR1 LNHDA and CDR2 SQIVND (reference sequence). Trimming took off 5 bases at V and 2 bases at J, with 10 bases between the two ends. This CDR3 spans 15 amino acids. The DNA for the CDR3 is TGTGCCAGTAGTCCACGTGGGGCTGGGGCCAACGTCCTGACTTTC. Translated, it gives CASSPRGAGANVLTF.

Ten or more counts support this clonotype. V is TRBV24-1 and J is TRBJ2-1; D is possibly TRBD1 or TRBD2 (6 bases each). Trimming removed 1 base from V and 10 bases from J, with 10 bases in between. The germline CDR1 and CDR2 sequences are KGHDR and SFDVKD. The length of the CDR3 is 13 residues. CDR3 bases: TGTGCCACCAGTGATTTAGCCGGGGGCGAGCAGTTCTTC. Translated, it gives CATSDLAGGEQFF.

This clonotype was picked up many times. CDR3 sequence reads: CASSSRTSGRIGELFF. The CDR3 DNA reads TGTGCCAGCAGCTCTAGGACTAGCGGGAGAATCGGGGAGCTGTTTTTT. V usage is TRBV7-2 and J usage is TRBJ2-2; 13 nucleotides line up with TRBD2. After removal of 4 bases from V and 7 bases from J, the junction contained 6 bases not matched to a gene. The CDR3 runs to 16 residues. Per the germline V gene, CDR1 is SGHTA and CDR2 is FQGNSA. Full variable domain (missing parts from reference TRBV7-2 and TRBJ2-2): GAGVSQSPSNKVTEKGKDVELRCDPISGHTALYWYRQSLGQGLEFLIYFQGNSAPDKSGLPSDRFSAERTGGSVSTLTIQRTQQEDSAVYLCASSSRTSGRIGELFFGEGSRLTVL.

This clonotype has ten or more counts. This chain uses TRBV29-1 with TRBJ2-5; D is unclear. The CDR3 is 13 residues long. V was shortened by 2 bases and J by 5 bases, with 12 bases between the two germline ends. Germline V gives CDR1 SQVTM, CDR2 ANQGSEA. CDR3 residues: CSVERGVGETQYF. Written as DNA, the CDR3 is TGCAGCGTTGAACGTGGGGTGGGGGAGACCCAGTACTTC.

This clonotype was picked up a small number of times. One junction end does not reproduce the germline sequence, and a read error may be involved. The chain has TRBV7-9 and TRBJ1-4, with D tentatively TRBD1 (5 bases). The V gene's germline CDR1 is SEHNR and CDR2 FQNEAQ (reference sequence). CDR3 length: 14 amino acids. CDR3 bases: TGTGCCAGCAGCCAGGGTAGCCCCCCTGAACAACTGTTTTTT. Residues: CASSQGSPPEQLFF.

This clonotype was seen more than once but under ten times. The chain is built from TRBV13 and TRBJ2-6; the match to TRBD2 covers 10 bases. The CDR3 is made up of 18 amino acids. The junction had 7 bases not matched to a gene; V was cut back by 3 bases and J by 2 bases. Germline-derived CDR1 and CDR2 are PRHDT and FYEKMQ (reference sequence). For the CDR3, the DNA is TGTGCCAGCAGCTTGGGGCTAGCGGGAGTTGCTGGGGCCAACGTCCTGACTTTC. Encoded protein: CASSLGLAGVAGANVLTF. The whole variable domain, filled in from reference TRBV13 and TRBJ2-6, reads AAGVIQSPRHLIKEKRETATLKCYPIPRHDTVYWYQQGPGQDPQFLISFYEKMQSDKGSIPDRFSAQQFSDYHSELNMSSLELGDSALYFCASSLGLAGVAGANVLTFGAGSRLTVL.

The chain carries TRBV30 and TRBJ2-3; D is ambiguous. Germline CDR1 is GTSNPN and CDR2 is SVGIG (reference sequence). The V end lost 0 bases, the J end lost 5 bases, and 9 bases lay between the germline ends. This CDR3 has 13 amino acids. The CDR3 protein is CAWSVLALDTQYF. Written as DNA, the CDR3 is TGTGCCTGGAGTGTACTTGCTTTAGATACGCAGTATTTT. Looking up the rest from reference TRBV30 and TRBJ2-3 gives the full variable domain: SQTIHQWPATLVQPVGSPLSLECTVEGTSNPNLYWYRQAAGRGLQLLFYSVGIGQISSEVPQNLSASRPQDRQFILSSKKLLLSDSGFYLCAWSVLALDTQYFGPGTRLTVL.

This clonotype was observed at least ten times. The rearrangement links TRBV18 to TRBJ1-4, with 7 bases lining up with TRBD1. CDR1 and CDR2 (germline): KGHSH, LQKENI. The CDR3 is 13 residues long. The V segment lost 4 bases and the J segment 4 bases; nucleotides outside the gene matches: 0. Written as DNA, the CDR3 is TGTGCCAGCTCACGGGACAGTAATGAAAAACTGTTTTTT. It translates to CASSRDSNEKLFF.

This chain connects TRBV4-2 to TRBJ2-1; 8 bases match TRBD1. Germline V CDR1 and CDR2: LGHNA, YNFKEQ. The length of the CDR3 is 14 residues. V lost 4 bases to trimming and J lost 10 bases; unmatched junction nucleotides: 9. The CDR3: CASSRNRGTGEQFF. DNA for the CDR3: TGTGCCAGCAGCCGTAACAGGGGGACCGGGGAGCAGTTCTTC.

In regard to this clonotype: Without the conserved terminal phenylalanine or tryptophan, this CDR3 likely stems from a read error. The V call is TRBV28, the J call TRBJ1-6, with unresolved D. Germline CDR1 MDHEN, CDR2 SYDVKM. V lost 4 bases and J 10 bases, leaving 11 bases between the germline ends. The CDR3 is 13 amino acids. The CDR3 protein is CASSSDHWSPLHL. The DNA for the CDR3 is TGTGCCAGCAGTTCGGACCATTGGTCACCCCTCCACCTT.

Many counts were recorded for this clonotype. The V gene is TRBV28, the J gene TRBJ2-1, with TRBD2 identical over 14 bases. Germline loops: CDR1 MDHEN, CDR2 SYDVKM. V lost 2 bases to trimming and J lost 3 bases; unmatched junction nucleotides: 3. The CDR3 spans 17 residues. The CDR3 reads CASSLMGLAGVYNEQFF. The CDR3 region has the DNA TGTGCCAGCAGTTTAATGGGACTAGCGGGAGTCTACAATGAGCAGTTCTTC.

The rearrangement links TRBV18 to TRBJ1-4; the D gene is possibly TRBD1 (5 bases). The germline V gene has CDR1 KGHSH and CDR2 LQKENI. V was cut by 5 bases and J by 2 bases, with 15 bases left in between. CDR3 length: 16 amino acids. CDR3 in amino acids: CASSKLDSTTNEKLFF. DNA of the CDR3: TGTGCCAGCTCAAAACTAGACAGTACTACTAATGAAAAACTGTTTTTT.

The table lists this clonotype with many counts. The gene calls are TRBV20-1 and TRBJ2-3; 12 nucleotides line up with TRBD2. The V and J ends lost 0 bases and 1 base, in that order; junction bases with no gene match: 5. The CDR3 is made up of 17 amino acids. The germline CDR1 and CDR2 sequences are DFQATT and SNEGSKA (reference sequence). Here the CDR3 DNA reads TGCAGTGCTAGAGATCAAGCTAGCGGGAGGGGCACAGATACGCAGTATTTT. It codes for CSARDQASGRGTDTQYF.

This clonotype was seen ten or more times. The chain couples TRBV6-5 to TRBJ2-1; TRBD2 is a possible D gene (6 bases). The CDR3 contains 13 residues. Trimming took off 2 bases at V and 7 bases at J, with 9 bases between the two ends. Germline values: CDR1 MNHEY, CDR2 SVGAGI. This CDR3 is CASSYGGMNEQFF. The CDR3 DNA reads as TGTGCCAGCAGTTACGGGGGGATGAATGAGCAGTTCTTC.

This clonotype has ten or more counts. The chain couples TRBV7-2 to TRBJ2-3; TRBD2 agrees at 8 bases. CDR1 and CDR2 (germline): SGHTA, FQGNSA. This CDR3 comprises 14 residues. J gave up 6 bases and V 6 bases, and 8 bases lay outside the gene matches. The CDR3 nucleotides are TGTGCCAGCAGAAGCGGGAGCGGACCGGATACGCAGTATTTT. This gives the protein CASRSGSGPDTQYF.

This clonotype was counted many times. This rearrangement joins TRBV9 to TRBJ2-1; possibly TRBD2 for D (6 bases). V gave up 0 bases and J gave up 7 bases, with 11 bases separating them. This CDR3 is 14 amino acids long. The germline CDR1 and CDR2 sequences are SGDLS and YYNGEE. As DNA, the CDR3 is TGTGCCAGCAGCGTAGTTTCTAGCGCGAATGAGCAGTTCTTC. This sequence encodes CASSVVSSANEQFF.

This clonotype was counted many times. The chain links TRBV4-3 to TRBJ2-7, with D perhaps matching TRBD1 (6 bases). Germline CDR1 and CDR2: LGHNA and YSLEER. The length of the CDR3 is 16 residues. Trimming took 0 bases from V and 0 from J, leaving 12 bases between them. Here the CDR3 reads CASSQDRDTHSYEQYF. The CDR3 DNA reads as TGCGCCAGCAGCCAAGATAGGGACACACACTCCTACGAGCAGTACTTC.

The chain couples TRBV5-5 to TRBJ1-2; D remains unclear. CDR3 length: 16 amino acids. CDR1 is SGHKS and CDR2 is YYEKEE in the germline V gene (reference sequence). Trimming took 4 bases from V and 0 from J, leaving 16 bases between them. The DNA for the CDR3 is TGTGCCAGCAGCCGCGGTGTCCCATTAGCTAACTATGGCTACACCTTC. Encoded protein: CASSRGVPLANYGYTF.

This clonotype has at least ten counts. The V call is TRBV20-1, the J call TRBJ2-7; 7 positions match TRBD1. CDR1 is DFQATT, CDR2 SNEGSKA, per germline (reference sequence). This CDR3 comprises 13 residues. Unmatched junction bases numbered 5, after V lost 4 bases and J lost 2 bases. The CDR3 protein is CSATGTETYEQYF. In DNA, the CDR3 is TGCAGTGCTACCGGGACAGAAACCTACGAGCAGTACTTC.

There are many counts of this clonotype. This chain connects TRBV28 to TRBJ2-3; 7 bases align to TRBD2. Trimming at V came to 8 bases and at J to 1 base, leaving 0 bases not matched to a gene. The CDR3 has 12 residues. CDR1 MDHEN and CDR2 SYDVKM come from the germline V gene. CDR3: CASGGGTDTQYF. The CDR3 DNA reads TGTGCCAGCGGGGGGGGCACAGATACGCAGTATTTT.

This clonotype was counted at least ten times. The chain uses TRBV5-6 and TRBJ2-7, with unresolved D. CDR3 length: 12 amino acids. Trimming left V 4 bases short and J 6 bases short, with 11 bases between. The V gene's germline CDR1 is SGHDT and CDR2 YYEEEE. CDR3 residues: CASSGLGAEQYF. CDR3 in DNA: TGTGCCAGCAGCGGGCTAGGCGCCGAGCAGTACTTC.

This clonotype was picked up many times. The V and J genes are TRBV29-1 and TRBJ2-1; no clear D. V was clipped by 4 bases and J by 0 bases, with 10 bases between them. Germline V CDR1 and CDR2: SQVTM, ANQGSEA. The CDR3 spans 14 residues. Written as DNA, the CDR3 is TGCAGCGTTGGGGCGGCAAGCTCCTACAATGAGCAGTTCTTC. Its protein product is CSVGAASSYNEQFF.